This TCR beta chain was documented in a study of cytomegalovirus exposure and HLA in healthy donors. The donors were part of the validation cohort of 95 to 150 subjects. That cohort was separate from the first cohort, which comprised 500 to 850 subjects. Germline V lookup: CDR1 MGHRA, CDR2 YSYEKL. V lost 1 base, J lost 1 base, and 10 bases lay in between. The CDR3 length is 16 residues. Points on this clone: What it binds is unknown.

The method was immunoSEQ multiplex PCR; TCRdb's version includes in-frame clones alone and lacks a portion of them. The sample shows fewer than 250,000 clones, about 87% of them seen only once. General observations from the study: More than 150 TCR beta chains were listed as cytomegalovirus-associated. Rarity held for most TCR sequences, but there were some public TCRs that occurred in many donors.

The TCR originated in a man aged 18 to 30 in good health and CMV-seronegative. The chain uses TRBV4-1 and TRBJ2-2; D perhaps matches TRBD2 (5 bases). Sequencing was done on a sample of PBMCs. CDR3 nucleotide sequence: TGCGCCAGCAGCCAAGTCGGACTGCAGAACACCGGGGAGCTGTTTTTT. Its protein is CASSQVGLQNTGELFF.